A single sample is the source of the 22 T cell receptor beta chains below, sequenced in a study of shared clonotypes between healthy human individuals. It was CD45RO-negative cells, positively selected for CCR7, that made up naive CD8 cells, with terminally differentiated effector memory CD45RA+ cells excluded. The repertoire was sequenced with immunoSEQ multiplex PCR; TCRdb's copy has only in-frame clones and lacks some. The table lists 500,000 to 700,000 clones, around 95% of them singletons. Sequenced sample: naive CD8+ T cells sorted from blood. Receptors were obtained from a woman aged 25 to 39 in good health.

CDR3 amino acids: CATSTPYEQYF. The CDR3 region has the DNA TGTGCCACCTCTACCCCTTACGAGCAGTACTTC. This chain joins TRBV2 and TRBJ2-7; D remains unclear. V was shortened by 10 bases and J by 4 bases, with 11 bases between the two germline ends. The CDR3 contains 11 residues. Germline V gene sequence: CDR1 SNHLY, CDR2 FYNNEI.

The genes are TRBV4-1 and TRBJ1-1; TRBD1 is a possible D gene (5 bases). In germline, CDR1 is MGHRA, CDR2 YSYEKL. This CDR3 has 15 residues. The ends were cut back, 3 bases at V and 0 bases at J, with 11 bases in the middle. CDR3 region: CASSHRLGVNTEAFF. Here the CDR3 DNA reads TGCGCCAGCAGCCACCGGTTGGGGGTGAACACTGAAGCTTTCTTT.

The rearrangement links TRBV11-2 to TRBJ1-2; D not resolved. V was cut by 4 bases and J by 3 bases, with 18 bases left in between. This CDR3 spans 16 amino acids. CDR1 is SGHAT, CDR2 FQNNGV, per germline. CDR3: CASSSLVEISHYGYTF. The CDR3 nucleotides read TGTGCCAGCAGCTCTCTTGTGGAGATTTCCCACTATGGCTACACCTTC.

The CDR3, as DNA: TGCGCCAGCACAGGACAGGGAACCACCGGGGAGCTGTTTTTT. It specifies CASTGQGTTGELFF. The rearrangement joins TRBV5-1 to TRBJ2-2; 8 positions agree with TRBD1. Germline loops: CDR1 SGHRS, CDR2 YFSETQ. V dropped 6 bases and J dropped 4; count of bases not matched to a gene: 5. CDR3 length: 14 amino acids. Supplemented by reference TRBV5-1 and TRBJ2-2, the full variable domain reads KAGVTQTPRYLIKTRGQQVTLSCSPISGHRSVSWYQQTPGQGLQFLFEYFSETQRNKGNFPGRFSGRQFSNSRSEMNVSTLELGDSALYLCASTGQGTTGELFFGEGSRLTVL.

This clone was detected once. Other DNA sequences from this sample encode an identical CDR3 as well. This sequence joins TRBV6-1 and TRBJ2-7; 13 bases match TRBD2. The germline V gene has CDR1 MNHNS and CDR2 SASEGT. Trimming removed 3 bases from V and 3 bases from J; junction bases left unmatched: 2. This CDR3 has 15 residues. Written as DNA, the CDR3 is TGTGCCAGCAGTGAGGGACTAGCGGGAAACTACGAGCAGTACTTC. As protein: CASSEGLAGNYEQYF.

The chain employs TRBV27 and TRBJ1-1; no reliable D call. Germline lookup yields CDR1 MNHEY and CDR2 SMNVEV (reference sequence). V lost 9 bases and J lost 1, with 21 bases in between. There are 16 residues in the CDR3. CDR3 sequence: CARLSLGLTENTEAFF. CDR3 sequence (DNA): TGTGCCAGACTAAGTCTCGGTCTCACAGAGAACACTGAAGCTTTCTTT.

The chain uses TRBV6-6 and TRBJ2-2, with 11 bases identical to TRBD2. Germline assignment: CDR1 MNHNY and CDR2 SVGAGI (reference sequence). This CDR3 has 16 residues. With V trimmed by 4 bases and J by 4 bases, 5 bases remained unmatched. The CDR3 coding sequence is TGTGCCAGCAGTTTAGCGGGAGGGAGGGGCACCGGGGAGCTGTTTTTT. Protein: CASSLAGGRGTGELFF.

The sample holds one count of this clone. The chain employs TRBV5-4 and TRBJ2-7; tentatively, D is TRBD1 or TRBD2 (5 bases each). Germline V gene data show CDR1 as SGHNT and CDR2 as YYREEE (reference sequence). CDR3 length: 15 amino acids. Trimming took off 4 bases at V and 1 base at J, with 15 bases between the two ends. The CDR3 loop reads CASSGGDVASYEQYF. The CDR3 region has the DNA TGTGCCAGCAGCGGGGGTGACGTTGCATCCTACGAGCAGTACTTC.

The gene calls are TRBV9 and TRBJ2-7, with D unresolved. V was trimmed by 0 bases and J by 1 base, leaving 11 bases between them. Germline CDR1 is SGDLS and CDR2 is YYNGEE. This CDR3 comprises 15 residues. The chain's CDR3 is CASSVDGQFSYEQYF. CDR3 DNA: TGTGCCAGCAGCGTAGATGGGCAGTTTTCCTACGAGCAGTACTTC.

V and J are TRBV27 and TRBJ1-5, with D tentatively TRBD1 (5 bases). Trimming stripped 4 bases from V and 0 bases from J, with 13 bases between. This CDR3 contains 16 residues. CDR1 MNHEY and CDR2 SMNVEV come from the germline V gene (reference sequence). CDR3: CASSSGTVISNQPQHF. The CDR3 DNA reads as TGTGCCAGCAGTTCGGGGACGGTGATTAGCAATCAGCCCCAGCATTTT.

The rearrangement uses TRBV2 and TRBJ1-1; D gene ambiguous. Germline values: CDR1 SNHLY, CDR2 FYNNEI. This CDR3 has 14 amino acids. Trimming stripped 4 bases from V and 10 bases from J, with 19 bases between. This CDR3 reads CASSAPHHTISAFF. CDR3 nucleotides: TGTGCCAGCAGTGCTCCGCACCATACAATTTCAGCTTTCTTT.

The CDR3 DNA is TGTGCCAGCAGTTTCAGAGGGGTCGATGGCTACACCTTC. Its translation is CASSFRGVDGYTF. This sequence joins TRBV6-6 and TRBJ1-2; the D gene is possibly TRBD1 (5 bases). In germline, CDR1 is MNHNY, CDR2 SVGAGI (reference sequence). The CDR3 has 13 amino acids. V gave up 4 bases and J gave up 6 bases, with 12 bases separating them.

V gene TRBV5-1 combines with J gene TRBJ1-5; a weak D match, TRBD1 (5 bases). In germline, CDR1 is SGHRS, CDR2 YFSETQ. V gave up 5 bases and J gave up 7 bases, with 13 bases separating them. This CDR3 region has 13 residues. CDR3 sequence reads: CASSADGTQPQHF. For the CDR3, the DNA is TGCGCCAGCAGTGCCGACGGGACGCAGCCCCAGCATTTT.

The chain carries TRBV6-1 and TRBJ1-2; TRBD1 agrees at 10 bases. Germline CDR1 MNHNS, CDR2 SASEGT. The CDR3 is 13 amino acids. V shed 8 bases, J shed 5 bases, and the junction held 5 bases outside the gene matches. The CDR3 DNA reads TGTGCCAGCGACAGGGGGCTTGGTTATGGCTACACCTTC. As protein: CASDRGLGYGYTF.

The chain carries TRBV14 and TRBJ2-7; D possibly corresponds to TRBD1 (5 bases). The CDR3 is made up of 15 amino acids. Germline CDR1 is SGHDN and CDR2 is FVKESK. Trimming stripped 0 bases from V and 3 bases from J, with 12 bases between. The CDR3 DNA follows: TGTGCCAGCAGCCAAGAATCTCAGGGCAACTACGAGCAGTACTTC. Amino acids: CASSQESQGNYEQYF. The full variable domain, in which reference TRBV14 and TRBJ2-7 provide the parts outside the CDR3, is EAGVTQFPSHSVIEKGQTVTLRCDPISGHDNLYWYRRVMGKEIKFLLHFVKESKQDESGMPNNRFLAERTGGTYSTLKVQPAELEDSGVYFCASSQESQGNYEQYFGPGTRLTVT.

As concerns this clone: The same CDR3 can be traced to other DNA sequences in this sample. In DNA form, the CDR3 reads TGTGCCAGCTCCCCCGGGTCCACCTACGAGCAGTACTTC. Amino acids: CASSPGSTYEQYF. This chain joins TRBV27 and TRBJ2-7; D unresolved. Germline CDR1 reads MNHEY; CDR2 reads SMNVEV (reference sequence). This CDR3 is built from 13 residues. V was shortened by 8 bases and J by 2 bases, with 13 bases between the two germline ends.

V usage is TRBV29-1 and J usage is TRBJ2-1; no definite D call. The CDR3 contains 13 residues. Germline V gives CDR1 SQVTM, CDR2 ANQGSEA. Between the trimmed V and J ends, which lost 1 base and 1 base, there was a span of 5 bases. CDR3 region: CSVEGQSYNEQFF. For the CDR3, the DNA is TGCAGCGTTGAAGGACAATCCTACAATGAGCAGTTCTTC.

The chain employs TRBV10-2 and TRBJ2-7, with D possibly being TRBD1 (6 bases). The CDR3 totals 12 residues. CDR1 and CDR2 from the germline V gene are WSHSY and SAAADI. V was trimmed by 6 bases and J by 4 bases, leaving 10 bases between them. CDR3 in amino acids: CASRPRGYEQYF. As DNA, the CDR3 is TGCGCCAGCAGACCGAGGGGGTACGAGCAGTACTTC.

The V gene is TRBV27, the J gene TRBJ1-1; D is perhaps TRBD1 (6 bases). Trimming pared 8 bases from V and 7 bases from J, leaving 20 bases between. This CDR3 has 14 residues. CDR1 is MNHEY and CDR2 is SMNVEV in the germline V gene (reference sequence). The CDR3 sequence: CASSSGQGRGEAFF. The CDR3 region has the DNA TGTGCCAGCTCCTCGGGGCAGGGGAGGGGTGAAGCTTTCTTT.

J is TRBJ1-1 and V is TRBV29-1; no clear D. Trimming cost V 5 bases and J 5 bases, with 12 bases left between them. This CDR3 is 12 amino acids long. CDR1 is SQVTM and CDR2 is ANQGSEA in the germline V gene. CDR3 in DNA: TGCAGCGTTTTATACCGAGGAACTGAAGCTTTCTTT. It encodes CSVLYRGTEAFF.

This chain uses TRBV13 with TRBJ2-1; the D is unclear. Germline V CDR1 and CDR2: PRHDT, FYEKMQ (reference sequence). V lost 2 bases and J lost 4, with 12 bases in between. The CDR3 is 15 amino acids. DNA for the CDR3: TGTGCCAGCAGCTTATCCGGAATTTCTTACAATGAGCAGTTCTTC. It codes for CASSLSGISYNEQFF.

This clone was seen only once. The chain uses TRBV19 and TRBJ2-7; TRBD1 is a possible D gene (5 bases). Trimming removed 6 bases from V and 2 bases from J, with 11 bases in between. The CDR3 loop spans 13 amino acids. Looked up from germline, CDR1 is LNHDA and CDR2 is SQIVND (reference sequence). The CDR3 spells CASRDAGTYEQYF. Written as DNA, the CDR3 is TGTGCCAGTAGGGACGCAGGGACCTACGAGCAGTACTTC.